This is a list of T cell receptor beta chains from one sample in a study of blood T cells in healthy people across ages. One entry per CDR3 protein results from TCRdb running MiXCR on the 5' RACE reads. Here the sample spans 720,000 or so distinct CDR3 sequences, 40% to 50% being singletons. The sample consisted of blood. The receptors here all came from an older man in good health. CDR3s include the opening cysteine and the closing phenylalanine or tryptophan. Fields, in order: D gene, J gene, V gene, clone size, CDR3 protein, CDR3 DNA. D genes are given only for firm matches. The size entry is marked missing in some rows and otherwise reads once, few, many or a size class.

. | TRBJ1-5 | TRBV6-2/TRBV6-3 | many | CASSGVGNQPQHF | TGTGCCTCGTCAGGGGTGGGCAATCAGCCCCAGCATTTT
. | TRBJ2-1 | TRBV15 | . | CATHRGTGDYNEQFF | TGTGCCACCCACCGGGGGACTGGGGATTACAATGAGCAGTTCTTC
TRBD1 | TRBJ2-7 | TRBV6-5 | . | CASSYGQGVADAYEQYF | TGTGCCAGCAGTTACGGACAGGGGGTGGCAGACGCCTACGAGCAGTACTTC
TRBD2 | TRBJ2-7 | TRBV28 | few | CATFPGGRSYNEQYF | TGTGCCACCTTCCCCGGCGGGAGGTCATACAATGAGCAGTACTTC
TRBD2 | TRBJ2-7 | TRBV20-1 | . | CSAHRPVSGRATYEQYF | TGCAGTGCTCACCGCCCAGTTAGCGGGAGGGCCACATACGAGCAGTACTTC
. | TRBJ2-1 | TRBV6-2/TRBV6-3 | once | CASRDQSGGAYNEQFF | TGTGCCAGCAGGGATCAGTCGGGGGGCGCCTACAATGAGCAGTTCTTC
TRBD1 | TRBJ2-5 | TRBV20-1 | . | CSARPGTGEQETQYF | TGCAGTGCTAGGCCCGGGACAGGGGAACAAGAGACCCAGTACTTC
. | TRBJ2-3 | TRBV7-2 | few | CASTFPVGVGRTDTQYF | TGTGCCAGCACCTTCCCTGTTGGCGTAGGCCGCACAGATACGCAGTATTTT
TRBD2 | TRBJ2-3 | TRBV29-1 | many | CSVGGLAGTDTQYF | TGCAGCGTTGGGGGACTAGCGGGCACAGATACGCAGTATTTT
. | TRBJ2-7 | TRBV7-2 | . | CASSLVVGEGNEQYF | TGTGCCAGCAGCTTAGTTGTAGGAGAAGGCAATGAGCAGTACTTC
TRBD1 | TRBJ1-6 | TRBV12-3/TRBV12-4 | few | CASQGEGASSPLHF | TGTGCCAGCCAGGGAGAGGGGGCGAGCTCACCCCTCCACTTT
. | TRBJ2-5 | TRBV6-6 | . | CASSGMAEETQYF | TGTGCCAGCAGTGGCATGGCAGAAGAGACCCAGTACTTC
. | TRBJ2-3 | TRBV11-2 | . | CASSLGAGGAGRSTDTQYF | TGTGCCAGCAGCTTAGGGGCTGGGGGCGCGGGGAGAAGCACAGATACGCAGTATTTT
. | TRBJ2-1 | TRBV6-2/TRBV6-3 | . | CASSLMAANEQFF | TGTGCCAGCAGTCTAATGGCGGCCAATGAGCAGTTCTTC
TRBD2 | TRBJ2-7 | TRBV6-2/TRBV6-3 | once | CAGRTSGYEQYF | TGTGCCGGCCGAACTAGCGGGTATGAGCAGTACTTC
. | TRBJ2-7 | TRBV6-5 | . | CASSITGTETYEQYF | TGTGCCAGCAGCATCACCGGGACTGAGACCTACGAGCAGTACTTC
. | TRBJ2-2 | TRBV29-1 | . | CSVEDQGGLAGELFF | TGCAGCGTTGAAGATCAAGGGGGGCTCGCCGGGGAGCTGTTTTTT
. | TRBJ1-2 | TRBV20-1 | . | CSARDGRARAAGYTF | TGCAGTGCTAGAGATGGGAGGGCAAGGGCTGCTGGCTACACCTTC
TRBD1 | TRBJ2-5 | TRBV7-2 | . | CASSTGTGRLETQYF | TGTGCCAGCAGCACCGGGACAGGGCGTTTGGAGACCCAGTACTTC
. | TRBJ2-5 | TRBV27 | many | CASSSSWTIQETQYF | TGTGCCAGCAGTTCCTCGTGGACTATTCAAGAGACCCAGTACTTC
. | TRBJ2-3 | TRBV12-3/TRBV12-4 | . | CASSLVVGGDADAQYF | TGTGCCAGCAGTTTGGTCGTTGGAGGGGATGCAGATGCGCAGTATTTT
. | TRBJ1-6 | TRBV12-3/TRBV12-4 | few | CASSLVGGNNSPLHF | TGTGCCAGCAGTTTAGTAGGTGGTAATAATTCACCCCTCCACTTT
TRBD1 | TRBJ1-5 | TRBV6-1 | . | CASSERGLQPQHF | TGTGCCAGCAGTGAAAGGGGGCTTCAGCCCCAGCATTTT
TRBD1 | TRBJ1-1 | TRBV20-1 | . | CSCIRGLVAFF | TGCAGTTGTATCAGGGGGTTAGTAGCTTTCTTT
. | TRBJ2-7 | TRBV5-1 | . | CASSLGRVTSYEQYF | TGCGCCAGCAGCTTAGGGCGGGTCACGTCCTACGAGCAGTACTTC
TRBD1 | TRBJ2-1 | TRBV20-1 | . | CSAPPPGGLTDEQFF | TGCAGTGCGCCTCCTCCAGGGGGCTTAACGGATGAGCAGTTCTTC
TRBD1 | TRBJ1-2 | TRBV7-2 | . | CASSPVDRVYGYTF | TGTGCCAGCAGCCCTGTCGACAGGGTCTATGGCTACACCTTC
TRBD1 | TRBJ2-1 | TRBV20-1 | few | CSAPGQAGSAEQFF | TGCAGTGCCCCTGGACAGGCGGGTTCGGCTGAGCAGTTCTTC
. | TRBJ2-7 | TRBV7-2 | many | CASMYGSHRTEQYF | TGTGCCAGCATGTACGGGAGTCACCGGACCGAGCAGTACTTC
. | TRBJ2-7 | TRBV20-1 | few | CSARDFLGRNTYEQYF | TGCAGTGCTAGAGATTTCCTCGGACGGAATACCTACGAGCAGTACTTC
. | TRBJ1-4 | TRBV4-2 | . | CASSQDGRADEKLFF | TGTGCCAGCAGCCAAGACGGGAGAGCGGATGAAAAACTGTTTTTT
TRBD1 | TRBJ2-1 | TRBV30 | . | CACDRGAIYNEQFF | TGTGCCTGCGACAGGGGGGCAATCTACAATGAGCAGTTCTTC